This TCR beta chain was observed in a study of naive and memory T cell subsets. An equimolar mix of two oligonucleotides served as the beta constant-region primer for TRBC1 and TRBC2. Ligated cDNA was amplified by four rounds of PCR with nested alpha and beta constant-region primers and SP2. Via MiXCR, TCRdb re-called the UMI-ligation and nested PCR reads, giving one row per CDR3 protein. Of 98,000 or so distinct CDR3 sequences detected, about 11% appear once; the ten largest clones hold more than 0.11%. Study outcomes and limitations: Especially in CD8 cells, naive repertoires contained a few larger clonotypes, possibly CD45RA-re-expressing memory cells. From naive to CM, EM and EMRA, diversity decreased and Gini increased.

Concerning this clonotype itself: Its antigen is as yet unknown.

The germline V gene encodes CDR1 MDHEN and CDR2 SYDVKM. V was clipped by 5 bases and J by 6 bases, with 16 bases between them. The CDR3 covers 14 residues. The sample consisted of naive CD4+ T cells from blood. This chain joins TRBV28 and TRBJ1-2, with D perhaps TRBD1 (5 bases). The sequence was collected from a human donor in good health. In nucleotides, the CDR3 is TGTGCCAGCAGTCCTCCGGGACGGCAGCATGGCTACACCTTC. It is translated as CASSPPGRQHGYTF.